This is a list of T cell receptor beta chains from one sample in a study of OX40 agonist ivuxolimab in advanced cancers. This table comes from immunoSEQ multiplex PCR, and its TCRdb copy is limited to in-frame clones, with some not included. The table has some 100,000 clones, around 80% seen once. Source: CD4+ or CD8+ T cells sorted from blood, taken in a trial of the OX40 agonist ivuxolimab. The receptor set was obtained from an adult with an advanced solid tumor such as melanoma, head and neck, liver or kidney cancer. Both conserved end residues are part of each CDR3. The D gene is left open where the match is weak. Clone size, where shown, is once, few, many, or a class for clones that have expanded.

v_call	j_call	clone_size	d_call	cdr3_aa	cdr3_nt
TRBV15	TRBJ1-6	.	.	CATSREPDSNSPLHF	TGTGCCACCAGCAGAGAACCGGACTCAAATTCACCCCTCCACTTT
TRBV10-3	TRBJ1-3	.	.	CAISESNPGAFGNTIYF	TGTGCCATCAGTGAGTCGAATCCGGGGGCCTTTGGAAACACCATATATTTT
TRBV5-1	TRBJ2-5	.	.	CASSRGDIEETQYF	TGCGCCAGCAGCAGGGGGGACATCGAAGAGACCCAGTACTTC
TRBV6-6	TRBJ1-3	.	.	CASSQNPDRNGNTIYF	TGTGCCAGCAGCCAAAACCCAGACAGAAATGGAAACACCATATATTTT
TRBV7-3	TRBJ2-3	few	TRBD2	CASSLRLAGGPTDTQYF	TGTGCCAGCAGCTTACGTCTGGCGGGGGGGCCCACAGATACGCAGTATTTT
TRBV4-1	TRBJ2-5	.	TRBD2	CASSQGRTSGGFQETQYF	TGCGCCAGCAGCCAGGGGCGGACTAGCGGGGGATTCCAAGAGACCCAGTACTTC
TRBV19	TRBJ1-5	.	.	CASSTIRNQPQHF	TGTGCCAGTAGTACCATCCGTAATCAGCCCCAGCATTTT
TRBV10-1	TRBJ2-2	.	TRBD2	CASSRGGDTGELFF	TGCGCCAGCAGCCGGGGGGGCGACACCGGGGAGCTGTTTTTT
TRBV4-1	TRBJ2-2	.	.	CASSQEVGGAYHPGELFF	TGCGCCAGCAGCCAAGAGGTTGGGGGGGCCTATCACCCCGGGGAGCTGTTTTTT
TRBV6-1	TRBJ1-5	.	.	CASKRVDQPQHF	TGTGCCAGCAAGAGGGTGGATCAGCCCCAGCATTTT
TRBV4-2	TRBJ1-1	few	.	CASSQGSTEAFF	TGTGCCAGCAGCCAAGGGAGCACTGAAGCTTTCTTT
TRBV6-6	TRBJ1-5	.	TRBD1	CASSPPGTGGNQPQHF	TGTGCCAGCAGTCCCCCCGGGACAGGGGGCAATCAGCCCCAGCATTTT
TRBV9	TRBJ2-7	.	.	CASSVEGRVGNIYEQYF	TGTGCCAGCAGCGTAGAGGGCAGGGTTGGCAACATCTACGAGCAGTACTTC